The 32 T cell receptor beta chains given below trace back to one sample, sequenced in a study of blood T cell repertoires in COVID-19. The repertoire was sequenced with immunoSEQ multiplex PCR; TCRdb's copy has only in-frame clones and lacks some. The table has 200,000 to 300,000 clones, over 90% seen once. The sample was peripheral blood. Every receptor here comes from a man aged 25 to 45 with COVID-19, enrolled during active disease.

The chain links TRBV19 to TRBJ2-1, with a tentative D call TRBD2 (5 bases). CDR1 is LNHDA, CDR2 SQIVND, per germline (reference sequence). The CDR3 spans 14 residues. Trimming pared 8 bases from V and 6 bases from J, leaving 17 bases between. In DNA form, the CDR3 reads TGTGCCAGTCAGAGGGTAGCTAGTGGCAATGAGCAGTTCTTC. Its protein is CASQRVASGNEQFF.

V gene TRBV6-6 combines with J gene TRBJ1-3; 10 bases map to TRBD1. CDR3 length: 14 residues. CDR1 MNHNY and CDR2 SVGAGI come from the germline V gene (reference sequence). The trim removed 5 bases at V and 8 bases at J, leaving 6 bases unmatched. CDR3 DNA: TGTGCCAGCAGTCGCCGACAGGGGGCTGACACCATATATTTT. Translating gives CASSRRQGADTIYF.

V is TRBV9 and J is TRBJ2-5, with 8 nucleotides matching TRBD1. The CDR3 sequence is 16 residues long. Germline CDR1 SGDLS, CDR2 YYNGEE. V gave up 4 bases and J gave up 5 bases; unmatched junction bases: 13. CDR3: CASSTHRDRRQETQYF. The CDR3, as DNA: TGTGCCAGCAGCACCCACCGGGACAGGCGGCAGGAGACCCAGTACTTC. Drawing the rest from reference TRBV9 and TRBJ2-5, the complete variable domain is DSGVTQTPKHLITATGQRVTLRCSPRSGDLSVYWYQQSLDQGLQFLIQYYNGEERAKGNILERFSAQQFPDLHSELNLSSLELGDSALYFCASSTHRDRRQETQYFGPGTRLLVL.

The chain carries TRBV3-1 (or the pseudogene TRBV3-2) and TRBJ1-3; D remains ambiguous. Trimming shortened V by 4 bases and J by 4 bases, and 11 bases separated the two germline ends. The CDR3 spans 14 residues. Germline V gives CDR1 LGHDT, CDR2 YNNKEL (reference sequence). The CDR3, as DNA: TGTGCCAGCAGCCTCCAGGCGGGAGGAAACACCATATATTTT. Its translation: CASSLQAGGNTIYF.

The chain combines TRBV10-1 with TRBJ2-5, with D possibly TRBD2 on 6 matching bases. Germline-derived CDR1 and CDR2 are WNHNN and SYGVQD (reference sequence). Trimming removed 4 bases at V and 1 base at J, with 10 bases between. The CDR3 loop spans 14 amino acids. This chain's CDR3 is CASSAGRSQETQYF. CDR3 sequence (DNA): TGCGCCAGCAGTGCGGGGAGGAGCCAAGAGACCCAGTACTTC.

The gene calls are TRBV27 and TRBJ2-1, with a tentative D call TRBD2 (5 bases). This CDR3 comprises 15 residues. Between the trimmed V and J ends, which lost 3 bases and 7 bases, there was a span of 16 bases. CDR1 and CDR2 from the germline V gene are MNHEY and SMNVEV (reference sequence). The DNA of the CDR3 is TGTGCCAGCAGTTTGCGAGCGGATGGTCGGAATGAGCAGTTCTTC. It specifies CASSLRADGRNEQFF.

The V gene is TRBV18, the J gene TRBJ1-5, with D tentatively TRBD1 (5 bases). Germline assignment: CDR1 KGHSH and CDR2 LQKENI. This CDR3 contains 14 residues. V dropped 3 bases and J dropped 0 bases, with 6 bases sitting between them. DNA of the CDR3: TGTGCCAGCTCACCGGACACTAGCAATCAGCCCCAGCATTTT. Amino acids: CASSPDTSNQPQHF. Variable domain in full (rest from reference TRBV18 and TRBJ1-5): NAGVMQNPRHLVRRRGQEARLRCSPMKGHSHVYWYRQLPEEGLKFMVYLQKENIIDESGMPKERFSAEFPKEGPSILRIQQVVRGDSAAYFCASSPDTSNQPQHFGDGTRLSIL.

V usage is TRBV2 and J usage is TRBJ1-6, with D uncertain. This CDR3 spans 14 amino acids. Germline values: CDR1 SNHLY, CDR2 FYNNEI. Trimming left V 5 bases short and J 6 bases short, with 11 bases between. The CDR3 loop reads CASSTTRINSPLHF. The CDR3 coding sequence is TGTGCCAGCAGTACGACAAGGATTAATTCACCCCTCCACTTT. The complete variable domain, with remaining parts taken from reference TRBV2 and TRBJ1-6, reads EPEVTQTPSHQVTQMGQEVILRCVPISNHLYFYWYRQILGQKVEFLVSFYNNEISEKSEIFDDQFSVERPDGSNFTLKIRSTKLEDSAMYFCASSTTRINSPLHFGNGTRLTVT.

This chain joins TRBV5-5 and TRBJ2-5, with 10 bases fitting TRBD1. The V and J ends lost 0 bases and 2 bases, in that order; junction bases with no gene match: 7. Germline V gene sequence: CDR1 SGHKS, CDR2 YYEKEE (reference sequence). The CDR3 loop spans 17 amino acids. The CDR3 sequence: CASSLGTDRGPQETQYF. The CDR3 DNA is TGTGCCAGCAGCTTGGGGACTGACAGGGGGCCGCAAGAGACCCAGTACTTC.

The J gene is TRBJ2-3, the V gene TRBV5-1; 9 nucleotides align to TRBD1. There are 14 residues in the CDR3. Germline V gives CDR1 SGHRS, CDR2 YFSETQ. J gave up 5 bases and V 0 bases, and 1 base lay outside the gene matches. The CDR3 is CASSLDRGQDTQYF. The CDR3 nucleotides read TGCGCCAGCAGCTTGGACAGGGGGCAAGATACGCAGTATTTT.

V and J are TRBV19 and TRBJ1-2; TRBD1 might be the D (5 bases). The CDR3 extends over 14 amino acids. Germline V gene data show CDR1 as LNHDA and CDR2 as SQIVND (reference sequence). V lost 3 bases, J lost 0 bases, and 8 bases lay in between. The CDR3 here is CASSITGANYGYTF. Written as DNA, the CDR3 is TGTGCCAGTAGTATCACAGGAGCTAACTATGGCTACACCTTC.

The genes are TRBV3-1 (or the pseudogene TRBV3-2) and TRBJ2-6; 9 nucleotides agree with TRBD1. Germline CDR1 reads LGHDT; CDR2 reads YNNKEL (reference sequence). This CDR3 spans 18 amino acids. V shed 4 bases and J 0 bases; nucleotides not matched to a gene: 7. DNA for the CDR3: TGTGCCAGCAGCCGAGGGACAGGGATTTTCTCTGGGGCCAACGTCCTGACTTTC. Its translation is CASSRGTGIFSGANVLTF.

V gene TRBV5-4 combines with J gene TRBJ1-2; maybe TRBD1 (6 bases). Per the germline V gene, CDR1 is SGHNT and CDR2 is YYREEE (reference sequence). V was cut by 5 bases and J by 1 base, with 15 bases left in between. This CDR3 is 15 amino acids long. CDR3 sequence: CASSKGAGVNYGYTF. The CDR3 DNA follows: TGTGCCAGCAGTAAAGGGGCAGGGGTTAACTATGGCTACACCTTC. The full variable domain, completed using reference TRBV5-4 and TRBJ1-2, is ETGVTQSPTHLIKTRGQQVTLRCSSQSGHNTVSWYQQALGQGPQFIFQYYREEENGRGNFPPRFSGLQFPNYSSELNVNALELDDSALYLCASSKGAGVNYGYTFGSGTRLTVV.

The V and J genes are TRBV19 and TRBJ1-1; no clear D gene. Germline CDR1 and CDR2: LNHDA and SQIVND (reference sequence). V lost 5 bases to trimming and J lost 1 base, with 8 bases between them. The CDR3 covers 13 residues. Here the CDR3 DNA reads TGTGCCAGTAGTCTATCACGGAACACTGAAGCTTTCTTT. Translated: CASSLSRNTEAFF.

J is TRBJ1-4 and V is TRBV9; 11 nucleotides match TRBD1. The J segment lost 8 bases and the V segment lost 5 bases, leaving 8 bases of the junction unmatched. The CDR3 has 15 residues. Germline V gene lookup returns CDR1 SGDLS and CDR2 YYNGEE. The CDR3 DNA sequence: TGTGCCAGCAGTCTCACGTGGGACAGGGGGGAAAAACTGTTTTTT. Its protein is CASSLTWDRGEKLFF.

The chain has TRBV9 and TRBJ2-4; 7 nucleotides match TRBD1. The CDR3 totals 16 residues. The ends lost 3 bases at V and 3 bases at J; junction bases unmatched: 9. Germline V gene lookup returns CDR1 SGDLS and CDR2 YYNGEE. This CDR3 reads CASSARQGEDKNIQYF. The CDR3 nucleotides are TGTGCCAGCAGCGCCAGACAGGGCGAGGACAAAAACATTCAGTACTTC.

This clone occurred once. The chain is built from TRBV30 and TRBJ1-2; perhaps TRBD1 as D (5 bases). V was shortened by 4 bases and J by 3 bases, with 12 bases between the two germline ends. Germline-derived CDR1 and CDR2 are GTSNPN and SVGIG (reference sequence). The CDR3 runs 13 residues. The CDR3 DNA reads as TGTGCCTGGACCAGACAGAACGACTATGGCTACACCTTC. Residues: CAWTRQNDYGYTF.

V and J are TRBV6-6 and TRBJ1-4; D is undetermined. Germline V gene data show CDR1 as MNHNY and CDR2 as SVGAGI (reference sequence). This CDR3 spans 11 amino acids. V was shortened by 6 bases and J by 7 bases, with 6 bases between the two germline ends. CDR3 bases: TGTGCCAGCAGGACGGGTGAAAAACTGTTTTTT. This gives the protein CASRTGEKLFF.

This chain connects TRBV6-5 to TRBJ2-7; unclear D gene. V was clipped by 7 bases and J by 3 bases, with 13 bases between them. Germline V lookup: CDR1 MNHEY, CDR2 SVGAGI. This CDR3 spans 13 amino acids. CDR3 residues: CASKSRDRYEQYF. CDR3 nucleotides: TGTGCCAGCAAAAGTCGCGATCGCTACGAGCAGTACTTC.

The rearrangement joins TRBV10-3 to TRBJ1-1; no reliable D call. Trimming left V 4 bases short and J 3 bases short, with 9 bases between. This CDR3 is 13 amino acids long. CDR1 is ENHRY and CDR2 is SYGVKD in the germline V gene. The CDR3: CAISGRWDTEAFF. In DNA, the CDR3 is TGTGCCATCAGTGGGCGGTGGGACACTGAAGCTTTCTTT.

The V gene is TRBV29-1, the J gene TRBJ2-7, with D maybe TRBD2 (6 bases). The CDR3 runs to 12 residues. Per germline, CDR1 SQVTM and CDR2 ANQGSEA. The V end was cut by 4 bases, the J end by 1 base, with 8 bases between. In DNA, the CDR3 is TGCAGCGTTGCCGGGACTTCCTACGAGCAGTACTTC. This gives the protein CSVAGTSYEQYF.

The gene calls are TRBV6-5 and TRBJ1-2, with 10 bases matching TRBD1. J gave up 5 bases and V 3 bases, and 3 bases lay outside the gene matches. The CDR3 is made up of 14 amino acids. Germline CDR1 reads MNHEY; CDR2 reads SVGAGI. DNA for the CDR3: TGTGCCAGCAGTTATGGGACAGGGGATTATGGCTACACCTTC. This encodes CASSYGTGDYGYTF.

The gene calls are TRBV19 and TRBJ1-5; no firm D call. CDR3 size: 14 residues. Trimming took 1 base from V and 1 from J, leaving 5 bases between them. Germline V gene data show CDR1 as LNHDA and CDR2 as SQIVND (reference sequence). In DNA, the CDR3 is TGTGCCAGTAGTATAGCGAGGAGCAATCAGCCCCAGCATTTT. Translated, it gives CASSIARSNQPQHF. The complete variable domain, with remaining parts taken from reference TRBV19 and TRBJ1-5, reads DGGITQSPKYLFRKEGQNVTLSCEQNLNHDAMYWYRQDPGQGLRLIYYSQIVNDFQKGDIAEGYSVSREKKESFPLTVTSAQKNPTAFYLCASSIARSNQPQHFGDGTRLSIL.

V usage is TRBV6-5 and J usage is TRBJ1-1; possible D gene TRBD1, 6 bases. Trimming shortened V by 2 bases and J by 0 bases, and 13 bases separated the two germline ends. This CDR3 has 16 residues. CDR1 is MNHEY, CDR2 SVGAGI, per germline. The CDR3 DNA is TGTGCCAGCAGTTACCGCCGGGACATCATGAACACTGAAGCTTTCTTT. Residues: CASSYRRDIMNTEAFF.

This chain uses TRBV4-1 with TRBJ2-1, with TRBD2 identical over 10 bases. The V and J ends lost 4 bases and 5 bases, in that order; junction bases with no gene match: 11. Per germline, CDR1 MGHRA and CDR2 YSYEKL. The CDR3 sequence is 17 residues long. CDR3 protein: CASSRTDLAGANNEQFF. Written as DNA, the CDR3 is TGCGCCAGCAGCCGAACCGACCTAGCGGGGGCGAACAATGAGCAGTTCTTC.

V is TRBV4-2 and J is TRBJ2-3, with 8 bases that match TRBD2. Per germline, CDR1 LGHNA and CDR2 YNFKEQ. V was clipped by 2 bases and J by 8 bases; unmatched bases: 12. The CDR3 has 16 amino acids. The CDR3 DNA sequence: TGTGCCAGCAGCCAATATTGGACGGGGGCGGGAGGTACGCAGTATTTT. It codes for CASSQYWTGAGGTQYF.

The chain has TRBV7-9 and TRBJ1-4; a possible D gene is TRBD1 (6 bases). Trimming took 4 bases from V and 0 from J, leaving 18 bases between them. This CDR3 has 18 residues. Germline lookup yields CDR1 SEHNR and CDR2 FQNEAQ (reference sequence). Here the CDR3 reads CASSSPDSWYATNEKLFF. As DNA, the CDR3 is TGTGCCAGCAGCTCCCCGGACAGTTGGTATGCAACTAATGAAAAACTGTTTTTT.

V is TRBV28 and J is TRBJ1-3, with 9 bases that match TRBD1. Unmatched junction bases numbered 5, after V lost 7 bases and J lost 4 bases. Germline V CDR1 and CDR2: MDHEN, SYDVKM. CDR3 length: 14 residues. The CDR3 reads CASTGTGTGNTIYF. The CDR3 coding sequence is TGTGCCAGCACCGGGACAGGGACAGGAAACACCATATATTTT.

V gene TRBV18 combines with J gene TRBJ2-1; TRBD2 matches at 13 bases. J lost 6 bases, V lost 6 bases, and 5 bases had no gene match. Germline V gene lookup returns CDR1 KGHSH and CDR2 LQKENI. The CDR3 is 15 residues long. The CDR3 DNA sequence: TGTGCCAGCTCTTTAACTAGCGGGGGGGCCAATGAGCAGTTCTTC. It specifies CASSLTSGGANEQFF.

The V and J genes are TRBV18 and TRBJ1-5; D might be TRBD1 (5 bases). Looked up from germline, CDR1 is KGHSH and CDR2 is LQKENI. The CDR3 extends over 17 amino acids. V lost 3 bases and J 4 bases, leaving 19 bases between the germline ends. This CDR3 reads CASSPRPQGSNNQPQHF. In nucleotides, the CDR3 is TGTGCCAGCTCACCGAGACCCCAGGGATCTAATAATCAGCCCCAGCATTTT.

This clone appeared a single time. This chain uses TRBV5-4 with TRBJ1-1, with unresolved D. The CDR3 sequence is 12 residues long. Germline lookup yields CDR1 SGHNT and CDR2 YYREEE (reference sequence). Trimming took 3 bases from V and 1 from J, leaving 4 bases between them. The CDR3 here is CASSSQNTEAFF. Written as DNA, the CDR3 is TGTGCCAGCAGCTCCCAGAACACTGAAGCTTTCTTT.

The chain joins TRBV3-1 (or the pseudogene TRBV3-2) to TRBJ1-1, with 9 bases identical to TRBD1. The CDR3 runs 15 residues. The germline CDR1 and CDR2 sequences are LGHDT and YNNKEL (reference sequence). The trim removed 3 bases at V and 3 bases at J, leaving 5 bases unmatched. The CDR3 here is CASSHYNRGHTEAFF. DNA for the CDR3: TGTGCCAGCAGCCATTATAACAGGGGGCACACTGAAGCTTTCTTT.